This T cell receptor (beta chain) is from a study of cytomegalovirus exposure and HLA in healthy donors. PCR amplification relied on 60 Vbeta primers (plus 13 Jbeta primers). Here immunoSEQ multiplex PCR was the method, and the copy in TCRdb shows in-frame clones only, minus some. The data contain 130,000 to 150,000 clones, over 75% of them singletons. Remarks on this clone: Antigen specificity is unknown.

Overall study findings and caveats: Per a later analysis, HLA-associated TCR beta chains showed more clonal expansion than other, equally common TCR beta chains.

Germline lookup yields CDR1 SGHAT and CDR2 FQNNGV. V shed 4 bases, J shed 6 bases, and the junction held 8 bases outside the gene matches. The CDR3 runs to 14 residues. This sequence joins TRBV11-2 and TRBJ2-7, with TRBD2 matching 8 bases. Specimen: PBMCs. This receptor was identified in a woman in her 30s in good health and CMV-seronegative. CDR3 residues: CASSWRGAGGEQYF. The CDR3 region has the DNA TGTGCCAGCAGCTGGCGGGGGGCGGGTGGCGAGCAGTACTTC.